Given below is one T cell receptor (beta chain) in context. It has no known antigen specificity. The input lacks base qualities; no much larger clone sits a single base away. The donors were a few dozen Caucasian individuals from Russia, aged 6 to 90 years, who were systemically healthy. Each donor gave ten milliliters of peripheral blood, drawn into EDTA-treated Vacutainer tubes. Ficoll-Paque density-gradient centrifugation was used to isolate PBMCs, with at least 7 million per sample. Total RNA was extracted from PBMCs with Trizol reagent, with at least 6 micrograms obtained per sample. The percentages of naive CD45RAhigh/CD27high T cells were determined by flow cytometry on a PBMC aliquot from every donor. The method was 5' RACE. The listed sequencing device is Illumina HiSeq 2500. The second PCR ran for about 7 to 11 cycles and used a J-beta primer mix along with a sample-barcoded 5' primer. A unique molecular identifier was introduced onto each TCR beta cDNA molecule by a template-switch 5' adaptor carrying 12 random nucleotides. Each sample yielded at least 2.5 million CDR3-containing paired-end reads. First-strand cDNA synthesis was performed from all RNA using the Mint cDNA synthesis kit, with priming by a TRBC-specific oligonucleotide. All cDNA was treated with uracil-DNA glycosylase and then went through a first 18-cycle PCR with the universal primers M1SS and BC2_uni_R. The authors' analysis ran thus. Normalization of each sample was performed by random selection of 1 million high-quality reads, each carrying a distinct molecular identifier. Reads with shared molecular identifiers were discarded instead of being binned into consensus sequences. MiTCR, run with a Q25 quality threshold and the strictest error-elimination algorithm, handled CDR3 identification, clonotype clustering and error correction. A nonparametric unseen species model with Euler transformation was used to estimate a lower bound on total TCR beta diversity. TCRdb handled the public reads itself, with Q25 trimming in fastp and clone calling in MiXCR, and kept productive beta chains. Duplicate CDR3 protein sequences are folded into a single record with the most common DNA and genes. Clone size and V and J calls follow TCRdb, not the original study. Here the sample has 630,000 or so distinct CDR3 sequences; 25% to 30% occur a single time. Together, the top ten hold 15% to 19% of the sample.

V drops 5 bases and J drops 5 bases, leaving 12 bases in between. Counted from cysteine to phenylalanine, this CDR3 has 13 amino acids. The read is trimmed to its CDR3 DNA, 39 bases read in frame from base 1. Via the germline V gene, CDR1 is SGHTA and CDR2 FQGNSA. The sample is drawn from a study of blood T cells in healthy people across ages (dated by TCRdb to between 2014 and 2017). Concerning the study at large: In model experiments, template switching captured about one uniquely barcoded TCR beta cDNA molecule for every two T cells. To track age-related changes in TCR beta repertoire diversity, the study relied on deep sequencing normalized with unique cDNA molecular identifiers. Four age groups were formed from the donors: young (average 16 years), middle-aged (approximately 39), aged (under 70) and long-lived (roughly 81). To avoid experimental bias, donors of different ages were distributed randomly across sequencing lanes. The study analyzed two additional independent replicas of 1 million unique cDNA reads from the same blood draw for two donors, one aged 18 to 29 and one aged 80 or older. General conclusions and limits of the study: Because profiling used bulk unsorted PBMCs, naive and antigen-experienced compartments could not be compared conclusively. The percentage of naive T cells measured by flow cytometry correlated strongly with observed TCR beta diversity. Estimates of total diversity from one million sequenced T cells were regarded as lower bounds and underestimates. Observed TCR beta diversity per million T cells fell roughly linearly with age, and a significant reduction was already apparent by age roughly 40. The CMV infection status of donors was not known, potentially confounding age-related changes in expanded clonotypes. The long-lived group showed more naive CD4+ T cells, fewer expanded clones and increased TCR diversity than the aged group, suggesting age selection.

Sequenced sample: blood. The clonotype originates from a woman older than 75 in good health. The V and J genes are TRBV7-2 and TRBJ1-2, with the D gene call left open. The DNA sequence is as follows: TGTGCCAGCAGCCCGATATTGGGGTATGGCTACACCTTC. Its amino acids are CASSPILGYGYTF.